This TCR beta chain was captured by sequencing in a study of T-cell reconstitution after alpha-beta-depleted transplantation in children. The TCRbeta library was prepared with unique molecular identifiers. A single record per CDR3 protein comes from TCRdb applying MiXCR to the PCR reads. This table has a few hundred thousand distinct CDR3 sequences, 10% appearing once. Germline V CDR1 and CDR2: SGHAT, FQNNGV. V was clipped by 2 bases and J by 5 bases, with 14 bases between them. The CDR3 is 15 residues long. This clonotype has only a few counts. This TCR was sampled from a boy younger than two with acute myeloid leukemia, due to receive a stem cell transplant. The gene calls are TRBV11-2 and TRBJ2-3; D not certain. The sample was PBMCs, taken before TCRalphabeta/CD19-depleted stem cell transplant. The DNA for the CDR3 is TGTGCCAGCAGCTTATGGGGTCCTCTGGAAGATACGCAGTATTTT. Protein product: CASSLWGPLEDTQYF.